In its sample, the clone carrying this T cell receptor beta chain was seen many times. Trimming removed 2 bases from V and 3 bases from J; junction bases left unmatched: 7. Germline V gene data show CDR1 as DFQATT and CDR2 as SNEGSKA (reference sequence). The CDR3 has 15 amino acids. TCRdb recomputed calls from the RT-PCR reads with MiXCR, one row per CDR3 protein. The table shows about 700,000 distinct CDR3 sequences, with approximately 15% occurring only once. The sequencing sample was made of memory CD4+ T cells from blood. The sequence came from a female donor in good health, serving as a healthy control. V gene TRBV20-1 combines with J gene TRBJ2-1, with 7 positions matching TRBD2. The CDR3 reads CSARSSGMYYNEQFF. CDR3 coding DNA: TGCAGTGCTAGATCGAGCGGGATGTACTACAATGAGCAGTTCTTC.